This T cell receptor (beta chain) came from a study of control samples from healthy donors and cancer patients. The protocol was immunoSEQ multiplex PCR, while the TCRdb copy is restricted to in-frame clones and leaves out a portion. The repertoire holds 60,000 to 75,000 clones, approximately 89% seen once, with over 2% in the top ten. V was clipped by 4 bases and J by 3 bases; unmatched bases: 7. The length of the CDR3 is 16 residues. The germline V gene has CDR1 GTSNPN and CDR2 SVGIG (reference sequence). This TCR derives from a woman aged 45-65 years with head and neck cancer. Sequencing was done on a sample of PBMCs. This chain connects TRBV30 to TRBJ1-6; 9 bases agree with TRBD1. CDR3 sequence (DNA): TGTGCCTGGACTCTCGACAGGGGGTTCTATAATTCACCCCTCCACTTT. This sequence encodes CAWTLDRGFYNSPLHF.